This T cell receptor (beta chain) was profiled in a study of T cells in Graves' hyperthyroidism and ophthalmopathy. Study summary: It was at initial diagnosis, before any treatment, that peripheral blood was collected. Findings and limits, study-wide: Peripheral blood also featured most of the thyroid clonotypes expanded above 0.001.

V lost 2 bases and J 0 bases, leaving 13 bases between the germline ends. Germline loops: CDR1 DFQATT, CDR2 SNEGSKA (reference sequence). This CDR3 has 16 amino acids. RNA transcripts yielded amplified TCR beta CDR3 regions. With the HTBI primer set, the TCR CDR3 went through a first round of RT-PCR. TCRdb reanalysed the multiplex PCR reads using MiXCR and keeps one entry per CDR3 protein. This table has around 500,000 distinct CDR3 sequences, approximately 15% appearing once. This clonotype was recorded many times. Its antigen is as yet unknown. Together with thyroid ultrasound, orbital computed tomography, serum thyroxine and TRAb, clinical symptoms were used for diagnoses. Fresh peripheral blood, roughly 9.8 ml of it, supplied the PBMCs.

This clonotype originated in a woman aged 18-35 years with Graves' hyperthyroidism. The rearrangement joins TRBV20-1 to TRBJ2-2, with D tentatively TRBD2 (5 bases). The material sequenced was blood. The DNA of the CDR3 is TGCAGTGCTAGACAGTGGCTAGCAGCGAACACCGGGGAGCTGTTTTTT. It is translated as CSARQWLAANTGELFF.